This TCR beta chain was profiled in a study of control samples from healthy donors and cancer patients. TCRdb's copy holds only in-frame clones and misses some; the assay was immunoSEQ multiplex PCR. The sample has approximately 170,000 clones, just under 95% seen once. This CDR3 spans 16 amino acids. Germline assignment: CDR1 SGHAT and CDR2 FQNNGV. V trimming: 5 bases; J trimming: 5 bases; junction bases outside the gene matches: 13. The chain carries TRBV11-2 and TRBJ2-7, with TRBD1 matching 9 bases. Sequencing was carried out using blood. This receptor was obtained from a woman aged 55-70 years in good health. The CDR3 bases are TGTGCCAGCAGCCCCACTGCCGGGACAGGGTACGACGAGCAGTACTTC. It yields the protein CASSPTAGTGYDEQYF.